The 15 T cell receptor beta chains listed next were all sequenced from one sample in a study of regulatory T cells in long-lasting Graves disease. Arm-PCR of CDR3 regions and iRepertoire HTBI primers were used to build TCR beta libraries. A single record per CDR3 protein comes from TCRdb applying MiXCR to the multiplex PCR reads. Among 350,000 to 550,000 distinct CDR3 sequences listed, 14% to 15% were seen once. Stated time point: newly diagnosed GD, antithyroid drugs for less than 3 months. Extracted PBMC RNA gave rise to the TCR library. This sample also appeared in a second study, on T cells in Graves' hyperthyroidism and ophthalmopathy.

The source material was peripheral blood mononuclear cells (PBMCs), sampled at new diagnosis, from a patient treated with antithyroid drugs. Every receptor here comes from a woman younger than 45 with Graves disease.

This clonotype was seen many times. The V call is TRBV11-3, the J call TRBJ2-7, with D perhaps TRBD2 (5 bases). With 3 bases removed from V and 6 bases from J, the gap between germline ends came to 12 bases. Germline values: CDR1 SGHNT, CDR2 YENEEA. The CDR3 contains 13 residues. CDR3 residues: CASSFGVISEQYF. The CDR3 DNA reads as TGTGCCAGCAGCTTCGGGGTCATTAGCGAGCAGTACTTC.

This clonotype was recorded at least ten times. The V call is TRBV20-1, the J call TRBJ2-7, with D tentatively TRBD1 (6 bases). Germline V gene lookup returns CDR1 DFQATT and CDR2 SNEGSKA (reference sequence). The CDR3 has 13 residues. Trimming pared 4 bases from V and 2 bases from J, leaving 12 bases between. Here the CDR3 DNA reads TGCAGTGCTATCCCGGACAGACCCTACGAGCAGTACTTC. Amino acids: CSAIPDRPYEQYF.

There are many counts of this clonotype. The chain employs TRBV5-5 and TRBJ2-2; D unclear. The V end was cut by 0 bases, the J end by 8 bases, with 5 bases between. The CDR3 consists of 12 residues. The V gene's germline CDR1 is SGHKS and CDR2 YYEKEE (reference sequence). CDR3 bases: TGTGCCAGCAGCTTGGTGGAGGGGGAGCTGTTTTTT. The encoded protein is CASSLVEGELFF.

This clonotype was detected many times. V usage is TRBV12-3 or TRBV12-4 and J usage is TRBJ2-3; 8 bases agree with TRBD2. V was clipped by 9 bases and J by 7 bases; unmatched bases: 12. CDR3 length: 14 residues. The CDR3 region has the DNA TGTGCCAGTAATTTAGCGGGGACGGGGAATACGCAGTATTTT. As protein: CASNLAGTGNTQYF.

Comment on this clonotype: The conserved final phenylalanine or tryptophan is absent from the CDR3, which likely points to a read error. The J gene is TRBJ2-3, the V gene TRBV5-5; no reliable D call. This CDR3 region has 16 residues. The V end was cut by 4 bases, the J end by 4 bases, with 19 bases between. CDR1 and CDR2 from the germline V gene are SGHKS and YYEKEE (reference sequence). The CDR3 sequence: CASSLLSGSLADTQYS. The CDR3 coding sequence is TGTGCCAGCAGCCTCCTGTCGGGCTCCCTAGCAGATACGCAGTATTCT.

This clonotype was seen ten or more times. V usage is TRBV20-1 and J usage is TRBJ2-2; D could derive from TRBD1 or TRBD2 (5 bases each). Germline values: CDR1 DFQATT, CDR2 SNEGSKA (reference sequence). The CDR3 length is 14 residues. The CDR3 spells CRVMRGANTGELFF. The CDR3 DNA is TGCAGGGTAATGCGAGGGGCGAACACCGGGGAGCTGTTTTTT.

The table lists this clonotype with many counts. The rearrangement links TRBV28 to TRBJ1-5, with unresolved D. CDR3 size: 15 residues. Germline lookup yields CDR1 MDHEN and CDR2 SYDVKM. V lost 2 bases to trimming and J lost 3 bases, with 11 bases between them. For the CDR3, the DNA is TGTGCCAGCAGTTTACAAGACGGGGTCAATCAGCCCCAGCATTTT. It encodes CASSLQDGVNQPQHF.

This clonotype was seen at least ten times. The chain combines TRBV20-1 with TRBJ2-2; TRBD2 might be the D (5 bases). Between the trimmed V and J ends, which lost 0 bases and 3 bases, there was a span of 14 bases. The CDR3 loop spans 16 amino acids. CDR1 is DFQATT and CDR2 is SNEGSKA in the germline V gene (reference sequence). The CDR3 protein is CSARDHGRGDTGELFF. CDR3 sequence (DNA): TGCAGTGCTAGAGATCATGGGAGAGGAGACACCGGGGAGCTGTTTTTT.

The rearrangement links TRBV5-1 to TRBJ2-1; 7 nucleotides align to TRBD2. V shed 3 bases and J 6 bases; nucleotides not matched to a gene: 9. Germline V lookup: CDR1 SGHRS, CDR2 YFSETQ. The CDR3 covers 15 residues. The CDR3 region is CASSYGLELANEQFF. The CDR3 DNA reads TGCGCCAGCAGCTATGGACTAGAACTTGCCAATGAGCAGTTCTTC.

The V and J genes are TRBV24-1 and TRBJ1-2; D gene unclear. The CDR3 is made up of 14 amino acids. Trimming shortened V by 4 bases and J by 1 base, and 9 bases separated the two germline ends. CDR1 is KGHDR, CDR2 SFDVKD, per germline. The CDR3 coding sequence is TGTGCCACCAGTGACCCCGACGGTAACTATGGCTACACCTTC. It specifies CATSDPDGNYGYTF.

This clonotype was counted ten times or more. The genes are TRBV7-9 and TRBJ2-7; TRBD2 is a possible D gene (5 bases). Trimming shortened V by 7 bases and J by 3 bases, and 16 bases separated the two germline ends. CDR3 size: 14 residues. Per germline, CDR1 SEHNR and CDR2 FQNEAQ (reference sequence). This CDR3 reads CASTYKPRGYEQYF. The DNA for the CDR3 is TGTGCCAGCACCTATAAGCCCCGGGGCTACGAGCAGTACTTC.

J is TRBJ1-1 and V is TRBV29-1, with D uncertain. The CDR3 is 13 amino acids. Germline V gene sequence: CDR1 SQVTM, CDR2 ANQGSEA. The germline V and J ends were trimmed by 5 bases and 5 bases, with 15 bases remaining between them. For the CDR3, the DNA is TGCAGCGTTCACCCCCCGTGGAGTACTGAAGCTTTCTTT. Protein product: CSVHPPWSTEAFF.

There are a few counts of this clonotype. The chain joins TRBV9 to TRBJ1-2, with D perhaps TRBD1 (5 bases). V was pared by 0 bases and J by 2 bases, with 17 bases between. This CDR3 has 17 amino acids. The germline gives CDR1 SGDLS, CDR2 YYNGEE. The CDR3 DNA reads TGTGCCAGCAGCGTAGAAGGATTGGGGCCGATCAACTATGGCTACACCTTC. Protein product: CASSVEGLGPINYGYTF. The entire variable domain, with the rest obtained from reference TRBV9 and TRBJ1-2, is as follows: DSGVTQTPKHLITATGQRVTLRCSPRSGDLSVYWYQQSLDQGLQFLIQYYNGEERAKGNILERFSAQQFPDLHSELNLSSLELGDSALYFCASSVEGLGPINYGYTFGSGTRLTVV.

V and J are TRBV24-1 and TRBJ2-1; no clear D gene. Germline-derived CDR1 and CDR2 are KGHDR and SFDVKD. CDR3 length equals 15 residues. Deletions cut 5 bases from V and 3 bases from J, with 13 bases between. The CDR3 DNA reads TGTGCCACCAGTGGAAGGCAGAAAGTCTACAATGAGCAGTTCTTC. Its protein is CATSGRQKVYNEQFF.

J is TRBJ1-4 and V is TRBV14; the match to TRBD1 covers 7 bases. CDR3 length equals 15 residues. The germline gives CDR1 SGHDN, CDR2 FVKESK. The V gene end was trimmed by 4 bases and the J gene end by 8 bases; junction bases not matched to a gene: 10. CDR3 sequence reads: CASSRLKGAWEKLFF. CDR3 sequence (DNA): TGTGCCAGCAGCCGCTTAAAGGGGGCCTGGGAAAAACTGTTTTTT.